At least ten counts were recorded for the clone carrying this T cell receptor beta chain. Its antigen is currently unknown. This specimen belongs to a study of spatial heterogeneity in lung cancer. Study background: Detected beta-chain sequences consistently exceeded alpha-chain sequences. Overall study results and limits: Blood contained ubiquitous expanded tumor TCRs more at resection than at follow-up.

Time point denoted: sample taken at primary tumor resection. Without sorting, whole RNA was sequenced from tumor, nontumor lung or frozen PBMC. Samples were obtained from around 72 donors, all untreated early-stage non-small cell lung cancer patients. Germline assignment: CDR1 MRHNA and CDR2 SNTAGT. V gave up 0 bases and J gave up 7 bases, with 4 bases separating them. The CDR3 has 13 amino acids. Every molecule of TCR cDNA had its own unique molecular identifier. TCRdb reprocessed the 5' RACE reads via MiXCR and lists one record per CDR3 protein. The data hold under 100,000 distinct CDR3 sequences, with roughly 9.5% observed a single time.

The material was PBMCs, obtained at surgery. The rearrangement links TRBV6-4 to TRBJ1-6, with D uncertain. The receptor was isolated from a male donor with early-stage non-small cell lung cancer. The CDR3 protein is CASSDSLNSPLHF. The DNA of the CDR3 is TGTGCCAGCAGTGACTCTCTAAATTCACCCCTCCACTTT.